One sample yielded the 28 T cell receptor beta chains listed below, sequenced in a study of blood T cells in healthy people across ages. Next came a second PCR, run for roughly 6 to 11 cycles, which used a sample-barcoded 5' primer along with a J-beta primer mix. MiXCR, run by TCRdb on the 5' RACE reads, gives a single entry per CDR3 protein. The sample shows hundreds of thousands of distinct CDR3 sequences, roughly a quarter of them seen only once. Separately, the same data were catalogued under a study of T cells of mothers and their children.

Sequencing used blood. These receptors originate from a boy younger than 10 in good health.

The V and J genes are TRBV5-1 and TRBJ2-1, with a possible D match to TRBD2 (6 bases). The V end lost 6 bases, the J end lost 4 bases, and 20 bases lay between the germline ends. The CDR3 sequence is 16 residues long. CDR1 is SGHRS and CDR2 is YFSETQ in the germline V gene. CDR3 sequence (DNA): TGCGCCAGCACCTCTAACCCGGGACTCCCATACAATGAGCAGTTCTTC. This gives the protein CASTSNPGLPYNEQFF.

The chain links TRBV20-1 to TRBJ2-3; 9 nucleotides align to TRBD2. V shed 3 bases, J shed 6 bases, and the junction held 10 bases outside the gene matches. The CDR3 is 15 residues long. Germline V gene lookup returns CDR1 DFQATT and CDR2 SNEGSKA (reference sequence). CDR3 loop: CSAREVAGAPDTQYF. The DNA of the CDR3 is TGCAGTGCTAGGGAGGTAGCGGGGGCCCCCGATACGCAGTATTTT.

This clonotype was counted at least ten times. Here the CDR3 DNA reads TGCAGTGCTAGAGATCCACAGGGATGGGGGACCCAGTACTTC. It is translated as CSARDPQGWGTQYF. This chain connects TRBV20-1 to TRBJ2-5; TRBD1 might be the D (6 bases). The CDR3 totals 14 residues. Germline lookup yields CDR1 DFQATT and CDR2 SNEGSKA (reference sequence). V was pared by 0 bases and J by 7 bases, with 15 bases between.

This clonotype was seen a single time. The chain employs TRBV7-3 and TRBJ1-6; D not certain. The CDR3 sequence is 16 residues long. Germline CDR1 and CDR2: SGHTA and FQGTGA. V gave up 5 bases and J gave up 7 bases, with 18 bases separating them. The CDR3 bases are TGTGCCAGCAGCCTTCACAACGGTCGTGCAAATTCACCCCTCCACTTT. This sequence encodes CASSLHNGRANSPLHF.

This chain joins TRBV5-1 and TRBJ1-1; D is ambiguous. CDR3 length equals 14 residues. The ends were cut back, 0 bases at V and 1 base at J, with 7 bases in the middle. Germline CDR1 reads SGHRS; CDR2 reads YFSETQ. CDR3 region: CASSLGDRNTEAFF. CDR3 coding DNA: TGCGCCAGCAGCTTGGGAGACCGGAACACTGAAGCTTTCTTT.

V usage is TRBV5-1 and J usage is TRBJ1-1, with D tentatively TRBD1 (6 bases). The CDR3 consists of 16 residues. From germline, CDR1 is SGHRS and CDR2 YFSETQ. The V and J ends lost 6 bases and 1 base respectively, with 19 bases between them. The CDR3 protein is CASTPIVGQTNTEAFF. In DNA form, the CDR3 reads TGCGCCAGCACCCCGATCGTTGGACAGACGAACACTGAAGCTTTCTTT.

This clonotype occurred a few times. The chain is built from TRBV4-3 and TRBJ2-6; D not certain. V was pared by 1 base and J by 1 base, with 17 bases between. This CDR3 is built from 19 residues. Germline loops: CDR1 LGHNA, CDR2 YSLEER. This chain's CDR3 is CASSQGRFRLVSGANVLTF. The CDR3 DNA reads TGCGCCAGCAGCCAAGGCCGGTTTCGTCTGGTATCTGGGGCCAACGTCCTGACTTTC.

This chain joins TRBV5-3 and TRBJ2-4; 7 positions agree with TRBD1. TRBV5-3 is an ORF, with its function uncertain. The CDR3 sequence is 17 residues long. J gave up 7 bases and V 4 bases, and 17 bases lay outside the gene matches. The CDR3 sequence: CARSLTSSGGEWNIQYF. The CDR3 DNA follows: TGTGCCAGAAGCCTAACAAGTTCAGGGGGAGAATGGAACATTCAGTACTTC.

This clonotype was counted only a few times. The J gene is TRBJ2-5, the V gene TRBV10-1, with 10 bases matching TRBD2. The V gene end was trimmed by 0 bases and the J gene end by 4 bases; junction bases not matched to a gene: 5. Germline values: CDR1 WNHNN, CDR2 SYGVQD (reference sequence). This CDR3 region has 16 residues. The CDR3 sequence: CASSESASGRGETQYF. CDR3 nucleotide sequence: TGCGCCAGCAGTGAGTCGGCTAGCGGGAGAGGAGAGACCCAGTACTTC.

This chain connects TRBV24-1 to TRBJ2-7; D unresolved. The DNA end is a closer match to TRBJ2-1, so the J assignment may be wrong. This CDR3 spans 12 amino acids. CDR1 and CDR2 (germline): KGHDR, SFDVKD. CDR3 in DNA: TGTGCCACCAGGAGTAACTACAATGAGCAGTTCTTC. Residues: CATRSNYNEQFF.

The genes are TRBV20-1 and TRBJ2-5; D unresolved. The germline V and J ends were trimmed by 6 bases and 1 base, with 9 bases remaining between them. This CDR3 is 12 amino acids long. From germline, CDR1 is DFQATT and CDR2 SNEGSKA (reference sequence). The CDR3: CSAPLLQETQYF. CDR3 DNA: TGCAGTGCGCCCCTACTCCAAGAGACCCAGTACTTC.

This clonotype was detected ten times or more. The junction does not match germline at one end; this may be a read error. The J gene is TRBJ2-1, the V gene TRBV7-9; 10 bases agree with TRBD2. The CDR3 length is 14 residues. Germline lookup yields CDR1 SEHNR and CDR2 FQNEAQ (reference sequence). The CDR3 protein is CASSSSGGYNEQFF. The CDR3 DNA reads TGCGCCAGCAGTTCTAGCGGGGGATACAATGAGCAGTTCTTC.

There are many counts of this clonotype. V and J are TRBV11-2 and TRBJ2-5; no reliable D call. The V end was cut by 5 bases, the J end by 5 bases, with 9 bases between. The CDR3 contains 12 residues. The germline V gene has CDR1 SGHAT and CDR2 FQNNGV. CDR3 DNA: TGTGCCAGCAGCCCCGGAGTGGAGACCCAGTACTTC. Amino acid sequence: CASSPGVETQYF.

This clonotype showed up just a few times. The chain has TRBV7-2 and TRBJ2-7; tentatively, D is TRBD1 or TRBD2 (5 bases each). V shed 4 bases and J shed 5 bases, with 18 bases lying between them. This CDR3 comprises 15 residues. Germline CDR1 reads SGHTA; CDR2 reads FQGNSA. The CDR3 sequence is CASSSGDASGHEQYF. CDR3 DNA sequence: TGTGCCAGCAGCTCCGGGGACGCCTCCGGCCACGAGCAGTACTTC.

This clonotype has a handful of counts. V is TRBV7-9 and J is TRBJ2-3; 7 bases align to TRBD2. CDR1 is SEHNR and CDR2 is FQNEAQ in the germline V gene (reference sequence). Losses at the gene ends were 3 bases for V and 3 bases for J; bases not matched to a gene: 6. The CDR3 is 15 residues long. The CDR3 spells CASSFRGENTDTQYF. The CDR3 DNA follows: TGTGCCAGCAGCTTCCGGGGGGAAAATACAGATACGCAGTATTTT.

CDR3 protein: CASSWTPGEQFF. As DNA, the CDR3 is TGTGCCAGCAGTTGGACCCCAGGGGAGCAGTTCTTC. J is TRBJ2-7 and V is TRBV12-3 or TRBV12-4; a possible D gene is TRBD1 (5 bases). The J call may not be correct, given that the DNA end is closer to TRBJ2-1. The CDR3 totals 12 residues.

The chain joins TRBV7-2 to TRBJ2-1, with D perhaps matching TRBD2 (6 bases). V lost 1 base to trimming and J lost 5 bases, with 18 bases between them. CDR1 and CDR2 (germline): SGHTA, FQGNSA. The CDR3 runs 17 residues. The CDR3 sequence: CASSLVRTTRGNNEQFF. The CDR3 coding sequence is TGTGCCAGCAGCTTAGTTCGGACTACCCGAGGGAACAATGAGCAGTTCTTC. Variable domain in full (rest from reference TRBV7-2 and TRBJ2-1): GAGVSQSPSNKVTEKGKDVELRCDPISGHTALYWYRQSLGQGLEFLIYFQGNSAPDKSGLPSDRFSAERTGGSVSTLTIQRTQQEDSAVYLCASSLVRTTRGNNEQFFGPGTRLTVL.

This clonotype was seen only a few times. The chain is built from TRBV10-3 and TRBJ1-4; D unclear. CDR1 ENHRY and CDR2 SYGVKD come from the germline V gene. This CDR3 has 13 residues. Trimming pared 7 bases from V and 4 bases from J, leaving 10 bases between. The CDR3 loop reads CAINDGDNEKLFF. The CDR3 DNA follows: TGTGCCATCAATGATGGGGATAATGAAAAACTGTTTTTT.

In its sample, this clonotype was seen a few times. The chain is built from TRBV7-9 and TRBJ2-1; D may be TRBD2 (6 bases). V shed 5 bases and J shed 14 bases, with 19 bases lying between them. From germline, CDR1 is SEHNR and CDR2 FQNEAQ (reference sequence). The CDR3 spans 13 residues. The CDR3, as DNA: TGTGCCAGCAGCCCCTACTCTGTGGGCGGGAAGTTCTTC. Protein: CASSPYSVGGKFF.

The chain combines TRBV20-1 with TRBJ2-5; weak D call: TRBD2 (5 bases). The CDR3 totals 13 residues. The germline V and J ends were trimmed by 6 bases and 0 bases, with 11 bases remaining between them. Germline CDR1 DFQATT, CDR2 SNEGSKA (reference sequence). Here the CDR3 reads CSAHYGNQETQYF. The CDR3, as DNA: TGCAGTGCCCATTACGGGAACCAAGAGACCCAGTACTTC.

The chain's CDR3 is CASSLARSGQGNNYGYTF. The CDR3 DNA follows: TGTGCCAGCAGCTTAGCCCGGTCCGGACAGGGCAATAACTATGGCTACACCTTC. The rearrangement joins TRBV7-9 to TRBJ1-2; 8 bases align to TRBD1. There are 18 residues in the CDR3. Trimming at V came to 0 bases and at J to 1 base, leaving 10 bases not matched to a gene. Germline CDR1 reads SEHNR; CDR2 reads FQNEAQ (reference sequence).

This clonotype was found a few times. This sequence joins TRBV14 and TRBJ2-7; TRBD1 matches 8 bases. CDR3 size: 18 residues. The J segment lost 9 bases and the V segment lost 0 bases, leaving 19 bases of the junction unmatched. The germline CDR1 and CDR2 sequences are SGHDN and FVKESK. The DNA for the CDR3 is TGTGCCAGCAGCCAAGATTCGTCGGACAGGGCTAAAACCGGGGGGCAGTACTTC. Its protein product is CASSQDSSDRAKTGGQYF.

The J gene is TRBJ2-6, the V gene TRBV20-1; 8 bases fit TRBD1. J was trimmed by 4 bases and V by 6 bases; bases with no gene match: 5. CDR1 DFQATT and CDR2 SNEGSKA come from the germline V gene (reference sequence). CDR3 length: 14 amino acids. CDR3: CSAAGGAGANVLTF. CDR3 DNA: TGCAGTGCAGCAGGGGGCGCCGGGGCCAACGTCCTGACTTTC.

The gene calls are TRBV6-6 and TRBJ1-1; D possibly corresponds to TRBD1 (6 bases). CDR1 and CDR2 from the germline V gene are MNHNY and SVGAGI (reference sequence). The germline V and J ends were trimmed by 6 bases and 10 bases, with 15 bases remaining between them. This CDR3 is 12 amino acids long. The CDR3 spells CASSSTGTSAFF. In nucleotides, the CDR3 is TGTGCCAGCAGCTCTACCGGGACATCAGCTTTCTTT.

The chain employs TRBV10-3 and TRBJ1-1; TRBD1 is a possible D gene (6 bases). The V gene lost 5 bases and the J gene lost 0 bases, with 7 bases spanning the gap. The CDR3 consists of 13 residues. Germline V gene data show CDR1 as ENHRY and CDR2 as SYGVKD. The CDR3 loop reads CAISPGVNTEAFF. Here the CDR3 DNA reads TGTGCCATCAGTCCAGGGGTGAACACTGAAGCTTTCTTT.

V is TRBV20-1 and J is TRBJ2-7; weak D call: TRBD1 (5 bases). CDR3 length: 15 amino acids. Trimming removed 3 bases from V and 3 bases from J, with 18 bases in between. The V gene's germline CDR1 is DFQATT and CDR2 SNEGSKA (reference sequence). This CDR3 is CSARDKVPLGYEQYF. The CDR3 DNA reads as TGCAGTGCTAGGGACAAAGTCCCCTTGGGCTACGAGCAGTACTTC.

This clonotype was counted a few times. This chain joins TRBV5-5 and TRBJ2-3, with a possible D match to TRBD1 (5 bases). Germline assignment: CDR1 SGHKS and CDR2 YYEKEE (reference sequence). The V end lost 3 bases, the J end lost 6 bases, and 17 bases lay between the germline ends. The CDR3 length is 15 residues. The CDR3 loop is CASSSDGAGLDTQYF. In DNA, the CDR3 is TGTGCCAGCAGCTCGGATGGGGCAGGGCTGGATACGCAGTATTTT.

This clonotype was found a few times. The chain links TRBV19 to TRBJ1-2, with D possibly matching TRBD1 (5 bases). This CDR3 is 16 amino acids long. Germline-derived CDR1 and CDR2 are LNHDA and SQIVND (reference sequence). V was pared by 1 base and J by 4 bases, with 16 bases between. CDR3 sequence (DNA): TGTGCCAGTAGTATAGCCCCCGGGACGGGTGGCTATGGCTACACCTTC. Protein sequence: CASSIAPGTGGYGYTF.